This T cell receptor beta chain emerged from a study of shared clonotypes between healthy human individuals. Background on the study: The composition of the donors was a couple of women and three men aged 18 to 49. CD4 naive and CD4 memory each took three plates per donor, while CD8 naive took two and CD8 memory one. Study conclusions and caveats: A generally larger estimated richness was seen in naive subsets than in memory subsets.

Genomic DNA (from each subset) was split evenly across several immunoSEQ plates. The table came from immunoSEQ multiplex PCR; TCRdb's copy has only in-frame clones and leaves some out. The repertoire consists of roughly 2.5 million clones, with around nine tenths occurring once and the leading ten covering roughly 0.15%. This clone was seen only a few times. Its target is unknown. V lost 3 bases and J 5 bases, leaving 13 bases between the germline ends. The CDR3 length is 14 residues. The germline CDR1 and CDR2 sequences are GTSNPN and SVGIG (reference sequence). The material sequenced was naive CD4+ T cells sorted from blood. Described subset: CD45RA+ positively selected. This clonotype was sampled from a man aged 18 to 29 in good health. The rearrangement uses TRBV30 and TRBJ2-2; D is ambiguous. As DNA, the CDR3 is TGTGCCTGGAGCCCAGGTCGGCTGACCGGGGAGCTGTTTTTT. This translates into CAWSPGRLTGELFF.